Shown below are 10 T cell receptor beta chains from a single sample sequenced in a study of blood T cell repertoires in COVID-19 (dated by TCRdb to the early 2020s). Libraries were built with the immunoSEQ multiplex PCR assay. TCRdb carries this immuneACCESS record with in-frame sequences only. Its versions omit some clonotypes, under half of them owing to an unresolved V gene in the studies checked, with the rest unexplained. The sample table contains 85,000 to 120,000 clones; only one count was recorded for around 80% of them. The ten top clones hold about 9.3% of the sample. Sequenced material: peripheral blood. These receptors were taken from a man aged 55 to 70 with active or convalescent COVID-19.

The rearrangement uses TRBV28 and TRBJ2-7, with D possibly being TRBD2 (7 bases). The CDR3 has 16 residues. Between the trimmed V and J ends, which lost 5 bases and 0 bases, there was a span of 17 bases. Germline V gene data show CDR1 as MDHEN and CDR2 as SYDVKM. CDR3 sequence reads: CASSPLGEGVSYEQYF. The CDR3 DNA follows: TGTGCCAGCAGTCCTCTTGGGGAGGGGGTCTCCTACGAGCAGTACTTC.

This chain uses TRBV4-2 with TRBJ1-1; TRBD1 matches 11 bases. Trimming at V came to 0 bases and at J to 4 bases, leaving 4 bases not matched to a gene. CDR1 and CDR2 (germline): LGHNA, YNFKEQ. The CDR3 is 16 amino acids. Here the CDR3 reads CASSQDYGTGGTEAFF. CDR3 DNA: TGTGCCAGCAGCCAAGACTATGGGACAGGGGGCACTGAAGCTTTCTTT.

The genes are TRBV3-1 (or the pseudogene TRBV3-2) and TRBJ1-1; D gene uncertain. CDR1 LGHDT and CDR2 YNNKEL come from the germline V gene (reference sequence). The V and J ends lost 0 bases and 10 bases respectively, with 15 bases between them. The CDR3 is made up of 14 amino acids. The CDR3 bases are TGTGCCAGCAGCCAAGATTGGTCTCGTAGCGTAGCTTTCTTT. Translating gives CASSQDWSRSVAFF.

For the CDR3, the DNA is TGTGCCAGCAGCTTGGCCCAAACCGGGGAGCAGTTCTTC. Translation: CASSLAQTGEQFF. The chain has TRBV5-4 and TRBJ2-1; D remains ambiguous. Germline loops: CDR1 SGHNT, CDR2 YYREEE (reference sequence). V lost 0 bases and J lost 10, with 11 bases in between. The CDR3 is 13 amino acids.

The V gene is TRBV15, the J gene TRBJ2-1, with 11 bases lining up with TRBD2. The germline CDR1 and CDR2 sequences are LNHNV and YYDKDF (reference sequence). The V gene end was trimmed by 1 base and the J gene end by 9 bases; junction bases not matched to a gene: 11. The CDR3 extends over 17 amino acids. DNA for the CDR3: TGTGCCACCAGCAGAGGGCACGGGACTAGCGGTATCGGTGAGCAGTTCTTC. Protein: CATSRGHGTSGIGEQFF.

The gene calls are TRBV11-2 and TRBJ2-1, with D unresolved. V was cut by 1 base and J by 5 bases, with 6 bases left in between. The V gene's germline CDR1 is SGHAT and CDR2 FQNNGV. CDR3 length: 13 residues. CDR3 in amino acids: CASSLVLHNEQFF. The CDR3 DNA reads TGTGCCAGCAGCTTAGTTCTCCACAATGAGCAGTTCTTC.

The rearrangement links TRBV29-1 to TRBJ2-3, with TRBD2 matching 7 bases. The CDR3 spans 15 residues. The germline V gene has CDR1 SQVTM and CDR2 ANQGSEA. The V segment lost 2 bases and the J segment 0 bases; nucleotides outside the gene matches: 5. CDR3 sequence (DNA): TGCAGCGTTGAACGAGGTAGCGGGAGCACAGATACGCAGTATTTT. Translated: CSVERGSGSTDTQYF.

This chain connects TRBV18 to TRBJ2-7; 7 nucleotides match TRBD1. The CDR3 consists of 12 residues. V lost 3 bases to trimming and J lost 4 bases; unmatched junction nucleotides: 0. Germline CDR1 reads KGHSH; CDR2 reads LQKENI. CDR3 DNA: TGTGCCAGCTCACCGACAGGGTACGAGCAGTACTTC. The encoded protein is CASSPTGYEQYF.

The chain recombines TRBV2 with TRBJ2-1, with 8 positions matching TRBD1. This CDR3 is built from 13 residues. CDR1 and CDR2 from the germline V gene are SNHLY and FYNNEI. With V trimmed by 3 bases and J by 9 bases, 4 bases remained unmatched. CDR3 residues: CASSDGTGPEQFF. The DNA of the CDR3 is TGTGCCAGCAGTGATGGGACAGGTCCTGAGCAGTTCTTC.

This chain uses TRBV27 with TRBJ1-5; D ambiguous. Germline V gives CDR1 MNHEY, CDR2 SMNVEV (reference sequence). The CDR3 extends over 15 amino acids. Trimming left V 0 bases short and J 1 base short, with 7 bases between. The CDR3 here is CASSLSRGSNQPQHF. CDR3 nucleotide sequence: TGTGCCAGCAGTTTATCCAGAGGGAGCAATCAGCCCCAGCATTTT.